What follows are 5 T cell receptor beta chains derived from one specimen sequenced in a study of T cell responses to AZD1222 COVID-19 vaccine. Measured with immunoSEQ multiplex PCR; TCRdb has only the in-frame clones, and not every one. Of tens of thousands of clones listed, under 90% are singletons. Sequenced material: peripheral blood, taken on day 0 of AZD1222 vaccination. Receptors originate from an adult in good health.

The CDR3 bases are TGTGCCAGCAGGACCCGGACCTGGGGCTCCTACGAGCAGTACTTC. It codes for CASRTRTWGSYEQYF. V and J are TRBV11-3 and TRBJ2-7; unclear D gene. V was cut by 6 bases and J by 0 bases, with 15 bases left in between. CDR1 and CDR2 (germline): SGHNT, YENEEA. The CDR3 loop spans 15 amino acids.

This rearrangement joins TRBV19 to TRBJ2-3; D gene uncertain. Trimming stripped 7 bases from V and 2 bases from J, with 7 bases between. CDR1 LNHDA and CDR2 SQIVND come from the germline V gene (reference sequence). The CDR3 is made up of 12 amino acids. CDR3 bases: TGTGCCAGTATTCTCGACACAGATACGCAGTATTTT. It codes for CASILDTDTQYF.

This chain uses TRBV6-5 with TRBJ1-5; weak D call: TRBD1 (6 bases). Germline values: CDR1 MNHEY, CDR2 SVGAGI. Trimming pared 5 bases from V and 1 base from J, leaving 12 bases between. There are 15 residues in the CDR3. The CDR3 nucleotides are TGTGCCAGCAGTCCTGACAGGTCGAGCAATCAGCCCCAGCATTTT. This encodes CASSPDRSSNQPQHF.

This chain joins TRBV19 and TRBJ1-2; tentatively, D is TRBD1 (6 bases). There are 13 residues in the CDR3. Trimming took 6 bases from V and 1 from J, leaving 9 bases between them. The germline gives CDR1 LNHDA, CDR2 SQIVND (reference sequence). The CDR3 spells CASSPRGNYGYTF. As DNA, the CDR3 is TGTGCCAGTAGCCCCAGGGGTAACTATGGCTACACCTTC.

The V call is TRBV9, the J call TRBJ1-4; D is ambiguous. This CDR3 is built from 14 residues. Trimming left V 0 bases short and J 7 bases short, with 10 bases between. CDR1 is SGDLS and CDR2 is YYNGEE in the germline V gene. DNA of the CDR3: TGTGCCAGCAGCGTAGTGGCATACGGTGAAAAACTGTTTTTT. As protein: CASSVVAYGEKLFF.